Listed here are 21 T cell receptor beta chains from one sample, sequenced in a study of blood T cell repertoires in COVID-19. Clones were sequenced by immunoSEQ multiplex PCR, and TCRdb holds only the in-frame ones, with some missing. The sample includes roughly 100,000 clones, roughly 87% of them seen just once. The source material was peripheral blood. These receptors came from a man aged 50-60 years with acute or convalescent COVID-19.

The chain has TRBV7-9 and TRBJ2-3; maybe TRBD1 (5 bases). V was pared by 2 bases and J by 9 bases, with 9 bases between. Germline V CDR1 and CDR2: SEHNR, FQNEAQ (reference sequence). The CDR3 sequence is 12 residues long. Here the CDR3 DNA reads TGTGCCAGCAGCTTACCGTCAGGGACGCAGTATTTT. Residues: CASSLPSGTQYF.

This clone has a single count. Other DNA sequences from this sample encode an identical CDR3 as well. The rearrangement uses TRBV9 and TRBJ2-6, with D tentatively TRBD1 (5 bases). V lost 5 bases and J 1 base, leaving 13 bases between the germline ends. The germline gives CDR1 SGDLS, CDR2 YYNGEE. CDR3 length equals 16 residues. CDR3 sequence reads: CASSPPDRSGANVLTF. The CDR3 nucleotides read TGTGCCAGCAGTCCGCCCGACAGATCTGGGGCCAACGTCCTGACTTTC.

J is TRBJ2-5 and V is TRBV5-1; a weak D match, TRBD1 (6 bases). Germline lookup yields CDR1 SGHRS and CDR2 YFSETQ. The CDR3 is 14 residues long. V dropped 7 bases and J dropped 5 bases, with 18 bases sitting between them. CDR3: CASFPGEKWETQYF. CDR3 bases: TGCGCCAGCTTCCCAGGGGAAAAGTGGGAGACCCAGTACTTC.

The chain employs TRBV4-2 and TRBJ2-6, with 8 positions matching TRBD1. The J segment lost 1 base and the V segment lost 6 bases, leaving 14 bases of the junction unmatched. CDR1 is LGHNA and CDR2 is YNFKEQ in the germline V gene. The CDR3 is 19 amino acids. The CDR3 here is CASSRLGSTGGSGANVLTF. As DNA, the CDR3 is TGTGCCAGCAGTCGATTGGGGTCAACAGGGGGATCTGGGGCCAACGTCCTGACTTTC.

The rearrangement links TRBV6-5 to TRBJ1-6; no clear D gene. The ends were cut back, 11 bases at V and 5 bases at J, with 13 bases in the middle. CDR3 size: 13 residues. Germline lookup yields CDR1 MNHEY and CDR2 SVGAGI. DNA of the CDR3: TGTGCCGGCCATGTGTACAATAATTCACCCCTCCACTTT. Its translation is CAGHVYNNSPLHF.

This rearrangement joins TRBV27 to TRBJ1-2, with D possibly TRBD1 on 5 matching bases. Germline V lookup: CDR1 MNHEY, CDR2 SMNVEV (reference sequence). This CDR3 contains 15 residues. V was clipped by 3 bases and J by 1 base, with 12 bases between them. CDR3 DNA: TGTGCCAGCAGTTTGAAGTTAGGGGTTAACTATGGCTACACCTTC. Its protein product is CASSLKLGVNYGYTF.

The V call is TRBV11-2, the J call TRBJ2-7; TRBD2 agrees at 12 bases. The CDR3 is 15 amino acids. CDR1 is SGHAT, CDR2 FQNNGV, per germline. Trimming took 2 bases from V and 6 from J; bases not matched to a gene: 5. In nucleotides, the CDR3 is TGTGCCAGCAGCTTACCCCGACTAGCGGGAGTCGAGCAGTACTTC. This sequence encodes CASSLPRLAGVEQYF.

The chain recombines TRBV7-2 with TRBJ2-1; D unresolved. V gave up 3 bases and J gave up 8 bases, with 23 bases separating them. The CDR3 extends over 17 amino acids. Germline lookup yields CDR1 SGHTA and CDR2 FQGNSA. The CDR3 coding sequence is TGTGCCAGCAGCTTTACCTCTTGGAGTAGGCAAATGTATGAGCAGTTCTTC. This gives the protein CASSFTSWSRQMYEQFF.

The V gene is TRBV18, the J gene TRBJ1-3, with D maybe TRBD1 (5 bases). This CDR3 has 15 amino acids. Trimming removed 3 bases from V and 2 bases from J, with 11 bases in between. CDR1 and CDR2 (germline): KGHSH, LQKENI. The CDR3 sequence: CASSPDSNPGNTIYF. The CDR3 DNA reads TGTGCCAGCTCACCCGACAGTAACCCTGGAAACACCATATATTTT. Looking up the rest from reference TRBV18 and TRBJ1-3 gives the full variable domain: NAGVMQNPRHLVRRRGQEARLRCSPMKGHSHVYWYRQLPEEGLKFMVYLQKENIIDESGMPKERFSAEFPKEGPSILRIQQVVRGDSAAYFCASSPDSNPGNTIYFGEGSWLTVV.

The CDR3: CASSSTRGTQYF. DNA for the CDR3: TGTGCCAGCAGCTCGACTAGGGGTACGCAGTATTTT. The chain is built from TRBV13 and TRBJ2-3; weak D call: TRBD2 (6 bases). CDR3 length: 12 amino acids. V lost 4 bases, J lost 8 bases, and 10 bases lay in between. Germline V gene lookup returns CDR1 PRHDT and CDR2 FYEKMQ (reference sequence).

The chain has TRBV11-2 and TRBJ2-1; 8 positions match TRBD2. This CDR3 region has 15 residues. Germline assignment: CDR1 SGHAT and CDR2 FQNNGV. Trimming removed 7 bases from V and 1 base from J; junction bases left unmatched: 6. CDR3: CASTPRGGSYNEQFF. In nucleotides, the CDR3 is TGTGCCAGCACCCCTCGGGGGGGGTCCTACAATGAGCAGTTCTTC.

The CDR3 sequence is CASRWTSGGVNEQFF. As DNA, the CDR3 is TGTGCCAGTAGGTGGACTAGCGGGGGAGTGAATGAGCAGTTCTTC. The chain links TRBV19 to TRBJ2-1; 13 bases fit TRBD2. CDR3 length: 15 amino acids. Germline V lookup: CDR1 LNHDA, CDR2 SQIVND (reference sequence). The V segment lost 6 bases and the J segment 7 bases; nucleotides outside the gene matches: 6.

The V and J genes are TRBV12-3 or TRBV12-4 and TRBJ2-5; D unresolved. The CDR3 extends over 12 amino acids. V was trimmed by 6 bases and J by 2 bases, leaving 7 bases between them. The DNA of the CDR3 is TGTGCCAGCAGACTCAATCAAGAGACCCAGTACTTC. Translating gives CASRLNQETQYF.

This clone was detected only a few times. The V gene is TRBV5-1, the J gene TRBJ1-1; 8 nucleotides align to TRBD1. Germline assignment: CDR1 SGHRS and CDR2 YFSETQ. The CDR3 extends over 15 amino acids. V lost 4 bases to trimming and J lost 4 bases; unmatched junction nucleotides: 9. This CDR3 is CASSTGTGGSTEAFF. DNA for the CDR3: TGCGCCAGCAGCACCGGGACAGGTGGAAGCACTGAAGCTTTCTTT.

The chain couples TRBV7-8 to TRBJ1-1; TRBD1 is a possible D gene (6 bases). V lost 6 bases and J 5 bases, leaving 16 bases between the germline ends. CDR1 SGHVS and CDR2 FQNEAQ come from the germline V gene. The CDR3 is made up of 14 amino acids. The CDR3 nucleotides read TGTGCCAGCAGGCCTACAGGGTTTGGGACTGAAGCTTTCTTT. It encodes CASRPTGFGTEAFF.

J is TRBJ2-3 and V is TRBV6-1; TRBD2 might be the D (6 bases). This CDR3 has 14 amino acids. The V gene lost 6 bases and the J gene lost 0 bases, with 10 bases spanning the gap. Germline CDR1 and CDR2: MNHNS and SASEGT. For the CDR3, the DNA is TGTGCCAGCAGGGGGAGCGGGAGCACAGATACGCAGTATTTT. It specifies CASRGSGSTDTQYF.

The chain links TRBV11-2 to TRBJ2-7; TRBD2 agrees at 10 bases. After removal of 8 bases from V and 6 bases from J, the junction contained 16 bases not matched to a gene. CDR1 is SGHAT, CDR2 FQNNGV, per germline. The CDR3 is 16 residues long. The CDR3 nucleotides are TGTGCCAGCGGACACGTAGCGGGAGGTTCGTCGGGCGAGCAGTACTTC. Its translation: CASGHVAGGSSGEQYF.

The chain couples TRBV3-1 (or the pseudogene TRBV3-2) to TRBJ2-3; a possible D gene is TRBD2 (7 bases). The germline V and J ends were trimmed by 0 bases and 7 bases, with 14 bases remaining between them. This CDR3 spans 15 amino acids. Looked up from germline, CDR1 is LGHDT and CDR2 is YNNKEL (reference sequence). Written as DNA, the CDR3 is TGTGCCAGCAGCCAAGATGTAGGGGGGGCAAATACGCAGTATTTT. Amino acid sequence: CASSQDVGGANTQYF.

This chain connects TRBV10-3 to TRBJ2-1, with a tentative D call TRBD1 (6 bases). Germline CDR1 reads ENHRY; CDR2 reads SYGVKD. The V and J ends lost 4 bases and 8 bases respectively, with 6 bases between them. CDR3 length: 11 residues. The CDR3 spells CAISAGDEQFF. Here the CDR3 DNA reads TGTGCCATCAGTGCAGGGGATGAGCAGTTCTTC.

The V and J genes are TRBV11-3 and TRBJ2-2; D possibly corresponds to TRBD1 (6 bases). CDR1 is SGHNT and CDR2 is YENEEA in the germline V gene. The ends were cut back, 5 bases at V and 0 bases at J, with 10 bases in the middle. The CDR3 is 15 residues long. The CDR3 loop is CASSRDTPNTGELFF. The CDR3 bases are TGTGCCAGCAGCCGGGACACCCCGAACACCGGGGAGCTGTTTTTT.

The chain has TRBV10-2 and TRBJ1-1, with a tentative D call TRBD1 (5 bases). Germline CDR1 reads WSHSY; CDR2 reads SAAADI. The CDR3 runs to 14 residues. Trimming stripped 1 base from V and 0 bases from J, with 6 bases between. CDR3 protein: CASSELTVNTEAFF. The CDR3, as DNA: TGCGCCAGCAGTGAGTTGACAGTGAACACTGAAGCTTTCTTT.